This T cell receptor (beta chain) is from a study of blood T cell repertoires in COVID-19 (TCRdb year 2020). Context from the whole study: Samples covering the acute and convalescent phases of COVID-19 were provided by collaborators in the United States, Italy and Spain. The material from the prospective study consisted of cDNA or gDNA derived from T cells, B-cell-depleted T cells, or PBMCs. The dataset comprised deeply sampled blood TCRbeta repertoires from subjects exposed to, actively infected with, or recovered from COVID-19. A freely available public database, intended as a resource for researchers studying the immune response to SARS-CoV-2, is where the repertoires were released. The samples were drawn from the first 160 participants of the ongoing ImmuneRACE study and from some 1,300 subjects provided by 6 global collaborators. A de-identified subject ID, COVID-19 status, age in years and sex were almost always included in the sample metadata. Where HLA class I and class II types were available, the types were taken from metadata supplied by the sample provider, not from assay-based typing.

TCRbeta CDR3 regions were amplified from genomic DNA using the immunoSEQ Assay, a bias-controlled multiplex PCR. Concerning the study's data processing: Within the assay, amplification of reference gene primers was used to estimate how many nucleated cells each sample contained. Sequence reads were collapsed and filtered to measure the absolute abundance of every unique TCRbeta CDR3 rearrangement. Productive Simpson clonality was computed per sample as the square root of Simpson's diversity index over productive rearrangements. This is the immuneACCESS table as TCRdb keeps it, with only in-frame sequences that have V and J called. A part of the clones is gone; compared with another copy, unresolved V genes explain less than half, and the rest is unexplained. V, J and clone size reflect that table, while D and trimming were determined from the DNA. The sample table holds 90,000 to 100,000 clones, of which 80% to 85% were seen once. Around 5.8% of the sample belongs to the ten largest clones.

A word on this clone: The clone's antigen remains unknown. Qualities for individual bases were not recorded, and no much larger clone is one base off.

Overall results and qualifications from the work: The quantity of clinical and demographic metadata differed by source and by participant and was supplied without curation.

The collaborating institutions used their own protocols to collect whole blood in K2EDTA tubes. For TCRbeta analysis, collaborators shipped samples in one of three forms: frozen whole blood, isolated PBMCs, or DNA extracted from either of those sample types. Counted from cysteine to phenylalanine, this CDR3 has 14 amino acids. The entry retains the CDR3 DNA only, 42 bases that are in frame from base 1. According to the germline V gene, CDR1 reads SGHTA and CDR2 reads FQGTGA. At the junction V is shortened by 6 bases and J by 8 bases; bases outside the gene matches: 7. Sequencing used peripheral blood. This receptor was obtained from a man in his 60s with acute or convalescent COVID-19. This chain joins TRBV7-3 to TRBJ1-6; 7 of the junction bases match TRBD1. The CDR3 loop reads CASSLTGTYSPLHF. The DNA reads as follows: TGTGCCAGCAGTTTGACAGGGACTTATTCACCCCTCCACTTT.